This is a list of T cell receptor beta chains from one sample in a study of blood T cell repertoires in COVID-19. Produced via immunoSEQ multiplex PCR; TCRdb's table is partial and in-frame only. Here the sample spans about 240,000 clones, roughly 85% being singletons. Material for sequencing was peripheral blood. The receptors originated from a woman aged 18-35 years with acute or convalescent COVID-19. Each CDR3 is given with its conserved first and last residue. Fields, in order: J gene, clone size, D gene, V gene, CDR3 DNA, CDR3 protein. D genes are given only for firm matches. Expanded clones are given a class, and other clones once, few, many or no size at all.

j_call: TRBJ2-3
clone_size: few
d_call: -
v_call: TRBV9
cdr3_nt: TGTGCCAGCAGCGCCGGGACTCTCGAAGATACGCAGTATTTT
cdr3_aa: CASSAGTLEDTQYF

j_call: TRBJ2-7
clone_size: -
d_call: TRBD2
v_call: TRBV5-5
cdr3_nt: TGTGCCAGCAGCTTGGTTCTAGCGGACGTCCGCCGGCAGTACTTC
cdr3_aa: CASSLVLADVRRQYF

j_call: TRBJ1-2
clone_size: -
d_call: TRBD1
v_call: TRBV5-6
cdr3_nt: TGTGCCAGCAGCCAAGACACAGGGGGCGATGGCTACACCTTC
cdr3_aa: CASSQDTGGDGYTF

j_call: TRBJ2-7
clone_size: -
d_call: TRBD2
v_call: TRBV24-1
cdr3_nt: TGTGCCACCAGTCAAGGGACTAGCGGAAACTACGAGCAGTACTTC
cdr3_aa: CATSQGTSGNYEQYF

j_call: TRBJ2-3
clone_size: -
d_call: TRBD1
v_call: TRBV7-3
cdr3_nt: TGTGCCAGCAGCTTAGAGGTTCCGGGACAGGGGACCACAGATACGCAGTATTTT
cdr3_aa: CASSLEVPGQGTTDTQYF

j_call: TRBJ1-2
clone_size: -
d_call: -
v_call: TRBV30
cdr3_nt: TGTGCCTGGAGAGCTCCCGGGCCCCGGGAAGGCTACACCTTC
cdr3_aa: CAWRAPGPREGYTF

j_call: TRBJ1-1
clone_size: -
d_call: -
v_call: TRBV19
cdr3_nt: TGTGCCAGTAGTCTCCCTGACACAGGTGAAAACACTGAAGCTTTCTTT
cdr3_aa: CASSLPDTGENTEAFF

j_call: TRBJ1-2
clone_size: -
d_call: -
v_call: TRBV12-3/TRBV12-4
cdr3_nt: TGTGCCAGCAAGACCGGAGGGTATGGCTACACCTTC
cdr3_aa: CASKTGGYGYTF

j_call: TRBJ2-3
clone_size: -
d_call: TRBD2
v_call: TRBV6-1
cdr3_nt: TGTGCCAGCAGTGGGTGGGCGGGAGGAGGGACAGATACGCAGTATTTT
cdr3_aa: CASSGWAGGGTDTQYF

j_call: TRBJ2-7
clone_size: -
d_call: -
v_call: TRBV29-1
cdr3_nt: TGCAGCGTTGATAGCCAGGGTACCTACGAGCAGTACTTC
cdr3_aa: CSVDSQGTYEQYF

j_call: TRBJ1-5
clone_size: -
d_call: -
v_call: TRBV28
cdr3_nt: TGTGCCAGCAGTTTTTTACAGTATAGCAATCAGCCCCAGCATTTT
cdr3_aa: CASSFLQYSNQPQHF

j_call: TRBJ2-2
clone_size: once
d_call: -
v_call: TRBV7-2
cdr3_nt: TGTGCCAGCAGCTTCGGCAGCGCGAACACCGGGGAGCTGTTTTTT
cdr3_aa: CASSFGSANTGELFF

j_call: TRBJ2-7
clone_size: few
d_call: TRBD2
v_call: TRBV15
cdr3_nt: TGTGCCACCAGCAGAGGAAGACAGCGGGGGAACGACGAGCAGTACTTC
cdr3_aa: CATSRGRQRGNDEQYF

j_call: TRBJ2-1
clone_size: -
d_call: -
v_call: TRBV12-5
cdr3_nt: TGTGCTAGTGGTTTCGATGTAGGGGTTAAGTTCTTC
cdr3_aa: CASGFDVGVKFF

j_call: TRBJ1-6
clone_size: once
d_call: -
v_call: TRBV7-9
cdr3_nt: TGTGCCAGCAGCTTAGCCCCGGGGGGCGGTAATTCACCCCTCCACTTT
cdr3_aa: CASSLAPGGGNSPLHF

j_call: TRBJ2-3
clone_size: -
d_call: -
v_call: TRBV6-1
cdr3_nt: TGTGCCTCGCACTACGGGGGTCCGTGGGATACGCAGTATTTT
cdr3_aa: CASHYGGPWDTQYF

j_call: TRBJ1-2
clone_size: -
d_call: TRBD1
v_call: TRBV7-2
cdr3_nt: TGTGCCAGCAGCTTAAAGGCAGGGGCGACAGGGGAATCTGGCTACACCTTC
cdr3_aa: CASSLKAGATGESGYTF

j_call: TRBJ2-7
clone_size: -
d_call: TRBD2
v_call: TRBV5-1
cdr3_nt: TGCGCCAGCAGCTTGGAAGCGGGAGGCCTCTACGAGCAGTACTTC
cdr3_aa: CASSLEAGGLYEQYF

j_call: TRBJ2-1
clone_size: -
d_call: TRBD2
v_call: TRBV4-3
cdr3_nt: TGCGCCAGCAGCGACCACGTGGGAGGGCCATCCGAGCAGTTCTTC
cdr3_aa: CASSDHVGGPSEQFF

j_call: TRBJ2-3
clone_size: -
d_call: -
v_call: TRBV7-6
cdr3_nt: TGTGCCAGCAGCTTAGGAACAGGGAGCACAGATACGCAGTATTTT
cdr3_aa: CASSLGTGSTDTQYF

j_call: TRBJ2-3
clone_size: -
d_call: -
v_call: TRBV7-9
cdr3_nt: TGTGCCAGCACCTCGAGAAGAGATACGCAGTATTTT
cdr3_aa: CASTSRRDTQYF

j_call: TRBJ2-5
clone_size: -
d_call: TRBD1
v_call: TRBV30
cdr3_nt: TGTGCCTGGAGTGGGGACAGCCCCGAGACCCAGTACTTC
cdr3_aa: CAWSGDSPETQYF

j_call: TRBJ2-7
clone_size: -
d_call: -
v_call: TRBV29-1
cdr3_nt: TGCAGCGTAACAGGGACCACAACCTACGAGCAGTACTTC
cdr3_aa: CSVTGTTTYEQYF

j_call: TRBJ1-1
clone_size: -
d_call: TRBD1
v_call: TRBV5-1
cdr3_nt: TGCGCCAGCAGCTTGGGGACAGGGTGGAATACTGAAGCTTTCTTT
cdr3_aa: CASSLGTGWNTEAFF

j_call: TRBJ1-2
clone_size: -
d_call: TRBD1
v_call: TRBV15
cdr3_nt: TGTGCCACCAGCAGAGCACCGGGACAGGGGAATGGCTACACCTTC
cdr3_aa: CATSRAPGQGNGYTF

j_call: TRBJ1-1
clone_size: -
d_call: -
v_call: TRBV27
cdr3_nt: TGTGCCAGCAGTTGGGCGATGAACACTGAAGCTTTCTTT
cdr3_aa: CASSWAMNTEAFF

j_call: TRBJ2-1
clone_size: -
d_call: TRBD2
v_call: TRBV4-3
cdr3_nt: TGCGCCAGCAGCCCTAAGTCGAGAGGACTAGCGGGAGGGCGTATGTACAATGAGCAGTTCTTC
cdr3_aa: CASSPKSRGLAGGRMYNEQFF

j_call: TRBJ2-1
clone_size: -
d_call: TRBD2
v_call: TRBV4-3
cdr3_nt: TGCGCCAGCAGCCAAGATCAGGAGCTAGCGGGTAATGAGCAGTTCTTC
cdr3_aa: CASSQDQELAGNEQFF

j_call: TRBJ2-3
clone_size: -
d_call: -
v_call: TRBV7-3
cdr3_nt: TGTGCCAGCAGCTTGGATAGAGGGTGGGCAGATACGCAGTATTTT
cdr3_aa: CASSLDRGWADTQYF

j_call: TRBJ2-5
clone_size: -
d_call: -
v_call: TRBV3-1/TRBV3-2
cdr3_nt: TGTGCCAGCAGCCAAGAGGGCTTACAAGAGACCCAGTACTTC
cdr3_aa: CASSQEGLQETQYF

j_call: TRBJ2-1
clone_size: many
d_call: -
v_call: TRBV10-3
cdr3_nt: TGTGCCATCAGTGATCGGGGGAATGAGCAGTTCTTC
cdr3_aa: CAISDRGNEQFF

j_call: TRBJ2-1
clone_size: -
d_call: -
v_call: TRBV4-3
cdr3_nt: TGCGCCAGCAGCCAAGACCGGGACTCCTACAATGAGCAGTTCTTC
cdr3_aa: CASSQDRDSYNEQFF

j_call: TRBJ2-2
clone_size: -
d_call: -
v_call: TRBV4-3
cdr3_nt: TGCGCCAGCAGCCCACACAGGGTCTGGACCGGGGAGCTGTTTTTT
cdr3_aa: CASSPHRVWTGELFF

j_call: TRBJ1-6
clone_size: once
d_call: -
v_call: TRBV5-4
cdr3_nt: TGTGCCAGCAGGGCGGGACGTAATAATTCACCCCTCCACTTT
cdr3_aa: CASRAGRNNSPLHF

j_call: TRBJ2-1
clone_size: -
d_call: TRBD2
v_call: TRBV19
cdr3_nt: TGTGCCAGTAGTATTGACGGCAGGGGGACTAGCGGGCTGACCAATGAGCAGTTCTTC
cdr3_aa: CASSIDGRGTSGLTNEQFF

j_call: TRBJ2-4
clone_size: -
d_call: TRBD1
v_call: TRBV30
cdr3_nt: TGTGCCTGGGGACAGGGGATACTAGCCAAAAACATTCAGTACTTC
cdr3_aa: CAWGQGILAKNIQYF

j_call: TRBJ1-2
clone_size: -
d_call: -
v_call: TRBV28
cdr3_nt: TGTGCCAGCAGTTTATCCTCGACAGTCTACTATGGCTACACCTTC
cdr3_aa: CASSLSSTVYYGYTF

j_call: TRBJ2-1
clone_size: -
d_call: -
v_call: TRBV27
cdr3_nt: TGTGCCAGCAACAGAGGACTTGGCTCCTACAATGAGCAGTTCTTC
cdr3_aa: CASNRGLGSYNEQFF

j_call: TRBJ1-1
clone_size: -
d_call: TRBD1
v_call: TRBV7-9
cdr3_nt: TGTGCCAGCAGCTTAGGGGACAGGGGAACTGAAGCTTTCTTT
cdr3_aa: CASSLGDRGTEAFF

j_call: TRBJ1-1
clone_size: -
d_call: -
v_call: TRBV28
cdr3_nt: TGTGCCAGCAGCATCTGGGGGCCTGAAGCTTTCTTT
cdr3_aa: CASSIWGPEAFF

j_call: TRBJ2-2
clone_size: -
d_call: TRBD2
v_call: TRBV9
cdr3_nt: TGTGCCAGCAGCGCTAGTGCCGGGACTAGCGGCACCGGGGAGCTGTTTTTT
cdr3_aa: CASSASAGTSGTGELFF

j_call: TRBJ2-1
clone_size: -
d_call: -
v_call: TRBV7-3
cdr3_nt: TGTGCCAGCAGCTTAGGCCAGTATACCTACAATGAGCAGTTCTTC
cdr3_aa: CASSLGQYTYNEQFF

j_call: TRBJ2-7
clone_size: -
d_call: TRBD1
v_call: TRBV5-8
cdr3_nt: TGTGCCAGCAGCTTAGTGGACAGGGGATCCTCGGCCTACGAGCAGTACTTC
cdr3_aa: CASSLVDRGSSAYEQYF